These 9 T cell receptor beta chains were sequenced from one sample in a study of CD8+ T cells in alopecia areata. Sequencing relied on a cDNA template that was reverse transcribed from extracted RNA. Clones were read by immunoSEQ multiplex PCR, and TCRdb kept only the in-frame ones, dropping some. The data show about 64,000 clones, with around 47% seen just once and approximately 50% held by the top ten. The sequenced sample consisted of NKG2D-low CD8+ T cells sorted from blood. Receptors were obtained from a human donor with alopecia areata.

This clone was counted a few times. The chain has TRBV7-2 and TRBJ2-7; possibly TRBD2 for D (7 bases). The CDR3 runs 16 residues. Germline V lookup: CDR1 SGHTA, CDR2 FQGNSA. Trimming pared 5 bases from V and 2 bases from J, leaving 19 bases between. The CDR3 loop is CASSLLRGASAYEQYF. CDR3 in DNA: TGTGCCAGCAGCCTCCTCCGGGGGGCCTCGGCCTACGAGCAGTACTTC.

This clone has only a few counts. As DNA, the CDR3 is TGCAGCGCCGATGGGCAGGGCCCCTACGAGCAGTACTTC. Protein: CSADGQGPYEQYF. The genes are TRBV29-1 and TRBJ2-7; tentative D call: TRBD1 (5 bases). The CDR3 runs to 13 residues. Germline CDR1 SQVTM, CDR2 ANQGSEA. Trimming cost V 7 bases and J 2 bases, with 15 bases left between them.

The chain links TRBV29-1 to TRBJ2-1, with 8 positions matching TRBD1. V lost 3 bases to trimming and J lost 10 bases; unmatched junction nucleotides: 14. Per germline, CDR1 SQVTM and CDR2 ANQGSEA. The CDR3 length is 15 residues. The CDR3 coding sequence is TGCAGCGTTGATCGCCCCGACAGGGGTTTTCGGGAGCAGTTCTTC. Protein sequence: CSVDRPDRGFREQFF.

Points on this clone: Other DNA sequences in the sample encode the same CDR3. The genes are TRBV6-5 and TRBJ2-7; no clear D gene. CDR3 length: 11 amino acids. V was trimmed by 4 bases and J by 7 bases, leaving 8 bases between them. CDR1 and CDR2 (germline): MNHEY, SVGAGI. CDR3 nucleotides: TGTGCCAGCAGTTTCCCCGGAGAGCAGTACTTC. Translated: CASSFPGEQYF.

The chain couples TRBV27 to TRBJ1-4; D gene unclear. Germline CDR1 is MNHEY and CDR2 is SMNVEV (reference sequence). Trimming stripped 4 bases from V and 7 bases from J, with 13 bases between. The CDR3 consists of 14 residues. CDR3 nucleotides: TGTGCCAGCAGTTCTCGGGCCGGGCGTGAAAAACTGTTTTTT. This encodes CASSSRAGREKLFF.

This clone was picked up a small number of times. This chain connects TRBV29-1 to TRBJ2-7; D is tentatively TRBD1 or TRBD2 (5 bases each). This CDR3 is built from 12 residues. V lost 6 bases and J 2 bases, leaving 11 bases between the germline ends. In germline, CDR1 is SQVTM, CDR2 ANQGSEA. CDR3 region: CSVRGTPYEQYF. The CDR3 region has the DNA TGCAGCGTGAGAGGGACGCCCTACGAGCAGTACTTC.

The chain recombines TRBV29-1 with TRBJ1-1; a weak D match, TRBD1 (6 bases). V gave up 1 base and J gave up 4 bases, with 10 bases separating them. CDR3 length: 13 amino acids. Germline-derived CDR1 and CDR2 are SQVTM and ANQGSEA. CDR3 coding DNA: TGCAGCGTTGAAGCGGGGACATCCACTGAAGCTTTCTTT. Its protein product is CSVEAGTSTEAFF.

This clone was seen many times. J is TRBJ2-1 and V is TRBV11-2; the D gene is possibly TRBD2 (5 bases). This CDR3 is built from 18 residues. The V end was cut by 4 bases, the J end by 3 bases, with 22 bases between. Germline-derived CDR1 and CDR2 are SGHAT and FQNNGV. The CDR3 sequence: CASSSPESSSSGYNEQFF. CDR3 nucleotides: TGTGCCAGCAGCTCCCCCGAATCTAGCTCATCCGGCTACAATGAGCAGTTCTTC. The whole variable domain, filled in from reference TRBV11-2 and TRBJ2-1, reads EAGVAQSPRYKIIEKRQSVAFWCNPISGHATLYWYQQILGQGPKLLIQFQNNGVVDDSQLPKDRFSAERLKGVDSTLKIQPAKLEDSAVYLCASSSPESSSSGYNEQFFGPGTRLTVL.

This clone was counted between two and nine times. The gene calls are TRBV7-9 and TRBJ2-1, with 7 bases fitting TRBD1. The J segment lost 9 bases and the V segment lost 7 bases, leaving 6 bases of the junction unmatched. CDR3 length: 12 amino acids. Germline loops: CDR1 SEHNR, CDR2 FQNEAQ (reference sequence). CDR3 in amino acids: CASTYRGGEQFF. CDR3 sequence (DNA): TGTGCCAGCACATACAGGGGCGGTGAGCAGTTCTTC.